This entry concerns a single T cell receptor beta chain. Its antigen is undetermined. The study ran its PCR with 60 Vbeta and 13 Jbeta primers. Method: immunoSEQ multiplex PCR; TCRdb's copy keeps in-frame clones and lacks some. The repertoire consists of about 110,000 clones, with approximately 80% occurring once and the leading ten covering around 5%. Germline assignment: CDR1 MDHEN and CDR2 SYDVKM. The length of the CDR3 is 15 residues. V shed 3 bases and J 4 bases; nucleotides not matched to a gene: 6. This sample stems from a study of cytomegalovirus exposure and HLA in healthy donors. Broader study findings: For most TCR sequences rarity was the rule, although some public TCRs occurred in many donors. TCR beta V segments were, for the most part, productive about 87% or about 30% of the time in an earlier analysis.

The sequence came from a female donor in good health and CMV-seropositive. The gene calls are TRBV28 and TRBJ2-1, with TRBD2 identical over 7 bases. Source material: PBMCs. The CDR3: CASSLRTRGYNEQFF. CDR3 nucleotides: TGTGCCAGCAGTTTGCGGACTAGGGGTTACAATGAGCAGTTCTTC.